This T cell receptor (beta chain) was captured by sequencing in a study of brain T cells in children with intractable seizures. Study findings and constraints: Patients' HCMV serostatus was unknown; virus specificity rests on CDR3 similarity alone.

Noted time point: blood from clinic visit 5 months post-surgery; TSC patient then seizure free. Only cases whose brain tissue showed the highest T cell transcript signatures were sequenced. Pre-surgery treatment included at least one anti-epileptic drug. J gave up 3 bases and V 4 bases, and 3 bases lay outside the gene matches. Germline CDR1 is MNHNY and CDR2 is SVGAGI (reference sequence). The CDR3 sequence is 14 residues long. Here immunoSEQ multiplex PCR was the method, and the copy in TCRdb shows in-frame clones only, minus some. There are 300,000 to 400,000 clones in the sample; roughly 92% occur only once, and roughly 5.7% lies in the top ten. About this clone: Its antigen is not known.

This sequence was found in a boy in the first two years of life with tuberous sclerosis and intractable seizures. The J gene is TRBJ1-1, the V gene TRBV6-6; 9 bases agree with TRBD1. This specimen was peripheral blood, taken roughly 5 months after surgery. CDR3 sequence reads: CASSSQGAYTEAFF. For the CDR3, the DNA is TGTGCCAGCAGTTCACAGGGGGCTTACACTGAAGCTTTCTTT.